This note documents a single TCR beta chain sequence. Its antigen is still unknown. This sample stems from a study of cytomegalovirus exposure and HLA in healthy donors. PCR amplification relied on 60 Vbeta primers (plus 13 Jbeta primers). Libraries were prepared by immunoSEQ multiplex PCR; TCRdb keeps only in-frame clonotypes and omits some of them. The data hold 190,000 or so clones, with around 86% observed a single time. CDR1 is LGHNA and CDR2 is YSLEER in the germline V gene. The CDR3 is made up of 15 amino acids. V was pared by 2 bases and J by 5 bases, with 4 bases of the junction left unmatched. General study findings and limits: From TCR beta sequences, most subjects' HLA-A and HLA-B alleles were reportedly predicted accurately. Follow-up analysis later connected one missense variant in DCLRE1C with trimming of TCR beta V- and J-genes. Associated with cytomegalovirus, according to the listing, were some 180 TCR beta chains.

The receptor comes from a man aged 50-60 years in good health and CMV-seronegative. Sample: PBMCs. The gene calls are TRBV4-3 and TRBJ1-4, with TRBD1 identical over 8 bases. CDR3 loop: CASSQQTGVNEKLFF. CDR3 sequence (DNA): TGCGCCAGCAGCCAACAGACAGGGGTAAATGAAAAACTGTTTTTT.